This paragraph reports one T cell receptor beta chain. The antigen it binds to is not known. No qualities accompany the bases; no much larger clone lies one base away. The entry originates in a study of blood T cell repertoires in COVID-19 (dated by TCRdb to between 2020 and 2021). For the study in its entirety: Collaborator samples came from the United States, Italy and Spain and covered acute and convalescent phases of COVID-19. The material from the prospective study consisted of cDNA or gDNA derived from T cells, B-cell-depleted T cells, or PBMCs. Deeply sampled blood TCRbeta repertoires from subjects exposed to, actively infected with, or recovered from COVID-19 were included in the dataset. The repertoires were made available in a free public database intended to serve as a resource for research on the immune response to SARS-CoV-2. Samples came from the ongoing ImmuneRACE study (first 160 participants) plus 1,254 subjects from 6 global collaborators. The sample metadata nearly always contained a de-identified subject ID, COVID-19 status, age in years and sex. HLA class I and class II types, where available, came from metadata supplied by the sample provider rather than from assay-based typing. The paper as a whole reports these results and caveats: The amount of clinical and demographic metadata varied by source and participant and was provided uncurated.

Collaborating institutions collected whole blood in K2EDTA tubes following their own protocols. For TCRbeta analysis, collaborators shipped samples in one of three forms: frozen whole blood, isolated PBMCs, or DNA extracted from either of those sample types. TCRbeta CDR3 regions were amplified from genomic DNA by means of the immunoSEQ Assay, a bias-controlled multiplex PCR. In the source study's methods: The number of nucleated cells in each sample was estimated by amplification of reference gene primers within the assay. Sequence reads were collapsed and filtered to measure the absolute abundance of every unique TCRbeta CDR3 rearrangement. Productive Simpson clonality was computed per sample as the square root of Simpson's diversity index over productive rearrangements. Not all clones reach the TCRdb copy of this immuneACCESS table, which keeps in-frame sequences only. Checked studies attribute under half of the gap to unresolved V genes and leave the rest unexplained. V, J and clone size reflect that table, while D and trimming were determined from the DNA. This sample comprises approximately 160,000 clones, 80% to 90% of them detected only once. The ten largest make up roughly a fifth of the sample.

At the junction V is shortened by 0 bases and J by 2 bases, with 14 bases in between. The CDR3 covers 16 residues, taking in both the cysteine and the phenylalanine. Left in the record is the CDR3 DNA by itself, 48 bases read in frame from the first base. CDR1 SGDLS and CDR2 YYNGEE are derived from the germline V gene. Here the chain combines TRBV9 and TRBJ1-2; TRBD1 is possibly the D segment (6 matching bases). The sequenced material came from peripheral blood. The receptor was isolated from a woman older than 75 with acute or convalescent COVID-19. In nucleotide form, the sequence is TGTGCCAGCAGCGTAGGCCGGGACACCTTAAACTATGGCTACACCTTC. Its coded protein is CASSVGRDTLNYGYTF.